The 3 T cell receptor beta chains given below trace back to one sample, sequenced in a study of blood T cells in healthy people across ages. The second PCR ran about 6 to 11 cycles with a sample-barcoded 5' primer and J-beta primers. One entry per CDR3 protein results from TCRdb running MiXCR on the 5' RACE reads. The data contain about 580,000 distinct CDR3 sequences, 47% of them seen just once; the ten biggest clones take up about 22%. Sample: blood. The receptors here all came from an elderly man in good health.

V and J are TRBV29-1 and TRBJ2-1; TRBD2 agrees at 8 bases. V gave up 3 bases and J gave up 2 bases; unmatched junction bases: 15. From germline, CDR1 is SQVTM and CDR2 ANQGSEA. The CDR3 is 18 residues long. CDR3 coding DNA: TGCAGCGTTGAGGCCCTTAGCGGGGATGATAAGGCCTACAATGAGCAGTTCTTC. Its translation: CSVEALSGDDKAYNEQFF.

This clonotype showed up just a few times. This sequence joins TRBV19 and TRBJ2-3; D is unclear. The CDR3 consists of 13 residues. Trimming took 3 bases from V and 5 from J, leaving 9 bases between them. Germline V gene data show CDR1 as LNHDA and CDR2 as SQIVND (reference sequence). The CDR3 DNA sequence: TGTGCCAGTAGTATGAAAAGTAGAGATACGCAGTATTTT. Translation: CASSMKSRDTQYF.

This clonotype was seen ten or more times. The V call is TRBV4-2, the J call TRBJ2-1; TRBD2 agrees at 7 bases. Unmatched junction bases numbered 0, after V lost 3 bases and J lost 7 bases. Germline CDR1 is LGHNA and CDR2 is YNFKEQ. This CDR3 region has 12 residues. CDR3 sequence: CASSQGGNEQFF. In nucleotides, the CDR3 is TGTGCCAGCAGCCAGGGGGGGAATGAGCAGTTCTTC.